There are a few counts of the clone carrying this T cell receptor (beta chain). The V end lost 3 bases, the J end lost 0 bases, and 15 bases lay between the germline ends. In germline, CDR1 is SGHVS, CDR2 FNYEAQ. The CDR3 runs to 16 residues. This specimen belongs to a study of radiotherapy plus CTLA-4 blockade in lung cancer. People whose metastatic non-small-cell lung cancer was chemo-refractory got focal radiation along with CTLA-4 blockade by ipilimumab. The protocol was immunoSEQ multiplex PCR, while the TCRdb copy is restricted to in-frame clones and leaves out a portion. The repertoire holds around 80,000 clones, over 80% seen once, with 0.82% in the top ten.

The sequences come from peripheral blood, collected from a patient treated with radiotherapy plus ipilimumab. This TCR was recovered from a human donor with non-small cell lung cancer who had stable disease on radiotherapy plus ipilimumab. V gene TRBV7-6 combines with J gene TRBJ2-7; TRBD1 is a possible D gene (6 bases). The CDR3 region is CASSLQSNRASYEQYF. The CDR3 DNA sequence: TGTGCCAGCAGCTTGCAATCGAACAGGGCCTCCTACGAGCAGTACTTC.